This T cell receptor beta chain was recorded in a study of T cells in Graves' hyperthyroidism and ophthalmopathy. Study-wide results and caveats: Ophthalmopathy was distinguished from stable hyperthyroidism by 13 V-J signatures.

RNA transcripts served as the template for amplifying TCR beta CDR3 regions. A first-round RT-PCR of the TCR CDR3 used the HTBI primer set. In TCRdb, the multiplex PCR reads were re-called with MiXCR into one record per CDR3 protein. The sample contains almost 600,000 distinct CDR3 sequences, roughly 13% of which appear only once. Diagnostic assessment was based on clinical symptoms, serum thyroxine and TRAb, thyroid ultrasound and orbital computed tomography. In this sample, this clonotype turned up many times. Its antigen remains unidentified. V shed 0 bases and J shed 8 bases, with 22 bases lying between them. CDR1 LGHDT and CDR2 YNNKEL come from the germline V gene (reference sequence). The CDR3 spans 17 residues.

The source of this sequence is a woman aged 30 to 39 with Graves' hyperthyroidism that later progressed to Graves' ophthalmopathy. The source material was blood. The rearrangement uses TRBV3-1 and TRBJ1-2; D possibly corresponds to TRBD1 (6 bases). The CDR3 loop reads CASSQEGLGGWFDGYTF. The CDR3 DNA reads as TGTGCCAGCAGCCAAGAAGGGTTGGGGGGCTGGTTTGACGGCTACACCTTC.